The present TCR beta chain was sequenced within a study of cytomegalovirus exposure and HLA in healthy donors. Germline V CDR1 and CDR2: LNHDA, SQIVND (reference sequence). The CDR3 has 15 residues. V lost 1 base, J lost 0 bases, and 9 bases lay in between. It was with 60 Vbeta and 13 Jbeta primers that the PCR ran. TCRdb's table, derived via immunoSEQ multiplex PCR, lists solely in-frame clones and lacks some. The sample shows 55,000 to 75,000 clones, 65% to 75% of them seen only once. Overall study findings and caveats: CMV serostatus stood as the only immune exposure information on hand. A previous analysis found most TCR beta V segments productive roughly 90% or roughly 30% of the time.

For this clone: What it recognizes is unknown.

The chain recombines TRBV19 with TRBJ1-1, with D unclear. The receptor was isolated from a man aged 30 to 39 in good health and CMV-seropositive. The specimen was PBMCs. CDR3 sequence: CASSIGGVMNTEAFF. The CDR3 DNA reads as TGTGCCAGTAGTATAGGAGGAGTCATGAACACTGAAGCTTTCTTT.